Presented here are 25 T cell receptor beta chains from one specimen sequenced in a study of T cell responses to AZD1222 COVID-19 vaccine. Using immunoSEQ multiplex PCR, the repertoire was profiled, and TCRdb retains in-frame clones only, with some absent. The table records under 120,000 clones, roughly 90% of them present only once. Source: peripheral blood, taken on day 0 of AZD1222 vaccination. The source is an adult in good health.

V gene TRBV4-1 combines with J gene TRBJ2-2; D not certain. V lost 1 base and J lost 0, with 9 bases in between. CDR1 and CDR2 (germline): MGHRA, YSYEKL. The CDR3 has 16 residues. In DNA form, the CDR3 reads TGCGCCAGCAGCCAAGCTTCAGGAGCGAACACCGGGGAGCTGTTTTTT. It is translated as CASSQASGANTGELFF.

The chain carries TRBV28 and TRBJ2-3, with D maybe TRBD2 (5 bases). Trimming shortened V by 7 bases and J by 1 base, and 15 bases separated the two germline ends. This CDR3 spans 15 amino acids. Germline V gene lookup returns CDR1 MDHEN and CDR2 SYDVKM. DNA of the CDR3: TGTGCCAGCACCCCTTGGGCGGGTCGCACAGATACGCAGTATTTT. The encoded protein is CASTPWAGRTDTQYF.

This chain joins TRBV24-1 and TRBJ2-3; D tentatively fits TRBD1 or TRBD2 (5 bases each). Trimming took 7 bases from V and 0 from J, leaving 10 bases between them. This CDR3 is 14 amino acids long. Germline V lookup: CDR1 KGHDR, CDR2 SFDVKD. This CDR3 is CATSRDGSTDTQYF. In nucleotides, the CDR3 is TGTGCCACCAGCCGGGACGGGAGCACAGATACGCAGTATTTT.

The CDR3 DNA is TGTGCCAGCAGCCAAGGACAGGCTATAACCGGGGAGCTGTTTTTT. Protein product: CASSQGQAITGELFF. The chain employs TRBV3-1 (or the pseudogene TRBV3-2) and TRBJ2-2, with a possible D match to TRBD1 (6 bases). The V gene lost 1 base and the J gene lost 5 bases, with 11 bases spanning the gap. Germline V gives CDR1 LGHDT, CDR2 YNNKEL (reference sequence). This CDR3 has 15 residues.

CDR3: CASSLRWETQYF. Here the CDR3 DNA reads TGTGCCAGCAGCTTAAGGTGGGAGACCCAGTACTTC. This chain uses TRBV11-2 with TRBJ2-5; D gene uncertain. Germline CDR1 is SGHAT and CDR2 is FQNNGV. The CDR3 runs 12 residues. V was shortened by 2 bases and J by 5 bases, with 6 bases between the two germline ends.

The rearrangement uses TRBV7-8 and TRBJ1-1; 7 positions agree with TRBD1. V shed 5 bases and J 0 bases; nucleotides not matched to a gene: 6. Germline V gene sequence: CDR1 SGHVS, CDR2 FQNEAQ. The CDR3 consists of 15 residues. This CDR3 is CASSPSGQMNTEAFF. The CDR3 bases are TGTGCCAGCAGCCCCTCGGGACAGATGAACACTGAAGCTTTCTTT.

This chain connects TRBV30 to TRBJ1-6, with D uncertain. Germline V gene lookup returns CDR1 GTSNPN and CDR2 SVGIG (reference sequence). With 0 bases removed from V and 13 bases from J, the gap between germline ends came to 10 bases. This CDR3 is built from 12 residues. The CDR3 here is CAWSVSGRPLHF. For the CDR3, the DNA is TGTGCCTGGAGTGTATCGGGTCGGCCCCTCCACTTT.

The table lists this clone with a count of one. The rearrangement joins TRBV7-2 to TRBJ1-1, with 9 nucleotides matching TRBD1. The CDR3 is made up of 18 amino acids. The J segment lost 0 bases and the V segment lost 5 bases, leaving 13 bases of the junction unmatched. Per the germline V gene, CDR1 is SGHTA and CDR2 is FQGNSA. The CDR3 loop is CASSLLGGTGSMNTEAFF. In nucleotides, the CDR3 is TGTGCCAGCAGCCTCCTGGGCGGGACAGGGTCGATGAACACTGAAGCTTTCTTT.

This chain connects TRBV30 to TRBJ2-5; 13 bases are a match to TRBD2. Looked up from germline, CDR1 is GTSNPN and CDR2 is SVGIG (reference sequence). V gave up 4 bases and J gave up 3 bases; unmatched junction bases: 5. The CDR3 is made up of 15 amino acids. This chain's CDR3 is CAWTPGLAGEETQYF. The CDR3 coding sequence is TGTGCCTGGACCCCAGGACTAGCGGGAGAAGAGACCCAGTACTTC.

Regarding this clone: The sample has other DNA sequences that encode this CDR3 too. This rearrangement joins TRBV7-9 to TRBJ1-5; no clear D gene. The CDR3 length is 12 residues. Germline lookup yields CDR1 SEHNR and CDR2 FQNEAQ (reference sequence). Trimming took off 6 bases at V and 4 bases at J, with 7 bases between the two ends. CDR3 nucleotides: TGTGCCAGCAGTCCTCCTAATCAGCCCCAGCATTTT. This codes for CASSPPNQPQHF.

The V gene is TRBV5-1, the J gene TRBJ2-1; 10 positions agree with TRBD2. CDR1 is SGHRS and CDR2 is YFSETQ in the germline V gene. Trimming took 4 bases from V and 2 from J; bases not matched to a gene: 3. This CDR3 is 15 amino acids long. CDR3 bases: TGCGCCAGCAGCCCGGGACTAGCGACCTACAATGAGCAGTTCTTC. Encoded protein: CASSPGLATYNEQFF.

The chain is built from TRBV19 and TRBJ1-2, with 7 bases fitting TRBD1. With 1 base clipped from V and 4 bases from J, the junction kept 3 bases outside the gene matches. Germline V gives CDR1 LNHDA, CDR2 SQIVND (reference sequence). CDR3 length: 14 amino acids. The CDR3 region is CASSIGGQSYGYTF. CDR3 sequence (DNA): TGTGCCAGTAGTATAGGGGGACAGAGCTATGGCTACACCTTC.

As DNA, the CDR3 is TGTGCCAGCAGAGGACTGTCGAGCTACACCTTC. As protein: CASRGLSSYTF. The chain has TRBV6-5 and TRBJ1-2, with D hard to call. Germline V gives CDR1 MNHEY, CDR2 SVGAGI. The CDR3 loop spans 11 amino acids. V lost 6 bases and J lost 9, with 11 bases in between.

The chain couples TRBV7-8 to TRBJ2-3; 10 nucleotides align to TRBD1. Trimming cost V 5 bases and J 3 bases; bases outside gene matches: 5. The CDR3 contains 15 residues. Germline values: CDR1 SGHVS, CDR2 FQNEAQ. CDR3: CASSPRTGGTDTQYF. In DNA, the CDR3 is TGTGCCAGCAGCCCTAGGACAGGGGGAACAGATACGCAGTATTTT.

The chain combines TRBV27 with TRBJ1-6; D is perhaps TRBD1 (6 bases). The germline V gene encodes CDR1 MNHEY and CDR2 SMNVEV (reference sequence). Trimming shortened V by 6 bases and J by 9 bases, and 18 bases separated the two germline ends. This CDR3 contains 15 residues. CDR3 amino acids: CASSRNGAGVSPLHF. The CDR3, as DNA: TGTGCCAGCAGCCGGAATGGGGCAGGGGTTTCACCCCTCCACTTT.

Here the CDR3 DNA reads TGCGCCAGCAGCCAGGGGTGGGGACAGGGACATGAAAAACTGTTTTTT. Amino acid sequence: CASSQGWGQGHEKLFF. The chain employs TRBV4-3 and TRBJ1-4; 9 bases line up with TRBD1. Germline loops: CDR1 LGHNA, CDR2 YSLEER. This CDR3 region has 16 residues. V shed 3 bases, J shed 6 bases, and the junction held 8 bases outside the gene matches.

Turning to this clone: This sample includes further DNA sequences coding for the same CDR3. The V call is TRBV28, the J call TRBJ1-3, with D perhaps TRBD1 (5 bases). The CDR3 has 13 amino acids. With 6 bases removed from V and 0 bases from J, the gap between germline ends came to 6 bases. Germline values: CDR1 MDHEN, CDR2 SYDVKM. The CDR3 protein is CASSDSSGNTIYF. In DNA form, the CDR3 reads TGTGCCAGCAGCGACAGCTCTGGAAACACCATATATTTT.

The chain employs TRBV20-1 and TRBJ2-3; a weak D match, TRBD2 (5 bases). CDR3 length: 11 amino acids. V was cut by 7 bases and J by 6 bases, with 11 bases left in between. Germline lookup yields CDR1 DFQATT and CDR2 SNEGSKA (reference sequence). The CDR3 loop reads CSEKRSDTQYF. The CDR3 DNA reads TGCAGTGAGAAGCGGTCCGATACGCAGTATTTT.

This chain uses TRBV6-5 with TRBJ2-5; maybe TRBD1 (6 bases). In germline, CDR1 is MNHEY, CDR2 SVGAGI. Trimming removed 6 bases at V and 5 bases at J, with 10 bases between. The CDR3 runs to 12 residues. The CDR3 DNA reads as TGTGCCAGCAGCAGGGGCGGCGAGACCCAGTACTTC. Encoded protein: CASSRGGETQYF.

This clone has a handful of counts. CDR3 protein: CASRYLNTEAFF. The CDR3 DNA reads as TGCGCCAGCAGGTACCTCAACACTGAAGCTTTCTTT. V gene TRBV5-1 combines with J gene TRBJ1-1, with D uncertain. The CDR3 has 12 residues. The germline CDR1 and CDR2 sequences are SGHRS and YFSETQ. The V and J ends lost 5 bases and 2 bases respectively, with 7 bases between them.

The chain uses TRBV29-1 and TRBJ2-2, with 8 positions matching TRBD1. Per the germline V gene, CDR1 is SQVTM and CDR2 is ANQGSEA. J lost 6 bases, V lost 3 bases, and 12 bases had no gene match. The CDR3 is 16 amino acids. The CDR3 DNA reads TGCAGCGTTGAGAACCACGACAGGGGACTGGCCGGGGAGCTGTTTTTT. Amino acid sequence: CSVENHDRGLAGELFF.

The genes are TRBV28 and TRBJ1-2; no clear D gene. The CDR3 sequence is 11 residues long. Germline V gene sequence: CDR1 MDHEN, CDR2 SYDVKM. V was trimmed by 10 bases and J by 0 bases, leaving 6 bases between them. The DNA for the CDR3 is TGTGCCACTTTAGCTAACTATGGCTACACCTTC. It yields the protein CATLANYGYTF.

This clone is a singleton in its sample. This chain uses TRBV30 with TRBJ1-5; the D is unclear. Trimming shortened V by 2 bases and J by 2 bases, and 13 bases separated the two germline ends. The germline V gene encodes CDR1 GTSNPN and CDR2 SVGIG (reference sequence). CDR3 size: 15 residues. CDR3 in DNA: TGTGCCTGGAGTATAGGCCCGATAGGCAATCAGCCCCAGCATTTT. Encoded protein: CAWSIGPIGNQPQHF.

The V call is TRBV7-8, the J call TRBJ1-1; D unresolved. Germline values: CDR1 SGHVS, CDR2 FQNEAQ. V was trimmed by 0 bases and J by 1 base, leaving 12 bases between them. This CDR3 region has 16 residues. CDR3 coding DNA: TGTGCCAGCAGCTTAGCGGGGTTACGGAGGAACACTGAAGCTTTCTTT. Its protein product is CASSLAGLRRNTEAFF.

This chain uses TRBV27 with TRBJ1-5, with D perhaps TRBD1 (6 bases). With 5 bases removed from V and 6 bases from J, the gap between germline ends came to 14 bases. The CDR3 contains 14 residues. The germline V gene encodes CDR1 MNHEY and CDR2 SMNVEV (reference sequence). CDR3 nucleotides: TGTGCCAGCAGTCACAGGGATCGAACTCAGCCCCAGCATTTT. Translation gives CASSHRDRTQPQHF.